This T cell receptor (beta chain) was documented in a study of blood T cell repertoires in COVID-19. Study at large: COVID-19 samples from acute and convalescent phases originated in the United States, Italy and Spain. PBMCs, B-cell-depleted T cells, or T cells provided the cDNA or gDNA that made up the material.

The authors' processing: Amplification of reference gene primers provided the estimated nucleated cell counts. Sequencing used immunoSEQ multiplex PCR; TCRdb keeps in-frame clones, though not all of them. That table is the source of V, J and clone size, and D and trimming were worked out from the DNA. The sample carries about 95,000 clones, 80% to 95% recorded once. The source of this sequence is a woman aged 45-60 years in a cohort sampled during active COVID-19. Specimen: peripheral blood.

The CDR3 spells CASSLRQGDEQYF. In DNA form, the CDR3 reads TGCGCCAGCAGCTTGCGACAGGGGGACGAGCAGTACTTC. The chain recombines TRBV5-1 with TRBJ2-7; 9 bases line up with TRBD1. This CDR3 has 13 amino acids. With 1 base clipped from V and 5 bases from J, the junction kept 1 base outside the gene matches. The germline gives CDR1 SGHRS, CDR2 YFSETQ.